The clone carrying this T cell receptor (beta chain) has just one count. Amplification targeted the TCR beta CDR3 regions, with RNA transcripts as the source material. After a first-round RT-PCR with HTBI primers, a second-round multiplex PCR was run. MiXCR, run by TCRdb on the multiplex PCR reads, gives a single entry per CDR3 protein. The sample lists about 210,000 distinct CDR3 sequences, 25% to 30% occurring once. These data are taken from a study of Graves' ophthalmopathy and Graves' hyperthyroidism. CDR1 is KGHDR and CDR2 is SFDVKD in the germline V gene. The CDR3 has 13 residues. V was clipped by 3 bases and J by 7 bases, with 11 bases between them.

The chain is built from TRBV24-1 and TRBJ2-5; D may match TRBD1 or TRBD2 (5 bases each). The source of this sequence is a man over 45 with Graves' ophthalmopathy. The material sequenced was peripheral blood. The CDR3, as DNA: TGTGCCACCAGTGATCCCGGGACGGGGACCCAGTACTTC. As protein: CATSDPGTGTQYF.